A single sample is the source of the 24 T cell receptor beta chains below, sequenced in a study of blood T cell repertoires in COVID-19. Measured with immunoSEQ multiplex PCR; TCRdb has only the in-frame clones, and not every one. The data show about 210,000 clones, roughly four fifths seen once. Sequenced: peripheral blood. Every receptor here comes from a woman between 35 and 50 years old with acute or convalescent COVID-19.

J is TRBJ2-2 and V is TRBV25-1; 8 nucleotides match TRBD1. CDR3 length: 15 amino acids. The germline V gene encodes CDR1 MGHDK and CDR2 SYGVNS. The CDR3 reads CAATGDERNTGELFF. The CDR3 DNA follows: TGTGCTGCGACAGGGGACGAGCGAAACACCGGGGAGCTGTTTTTT.

The rearrangement joins TRBV7-9 to TRBJ2-7; 8 nucleotides match TRBD1. Germline CDR1 SEHNR, CDR2 FQNEAQ (reference sequence). The length of the CDR3 is 17 residues. V lost 0 bases and J lost 1; bases outside the gene matches: 8. Written as DNA, the CDR3 is TGTGCCAGCAGCTTAGCGCCAGGCGGACAGGGATCCTACGAGCAGTACTTC. Translating it yields CASSLAPGGQGSYEQYF.

The count of this clone is one. This chain joins TRBV27 and TRBJ2-6, with a tentative D call TRBD1 (6 bases). Germline CDR1 MNHEY, CDR2 SMNVEV (reference sequence). Deletions cut 0 bases from V and 0 bases from J, with 9 bases between. This CDR3 is 17 amino acids long. CDR3: CASSLSVGGSGANVLTF. The CDR3 region has the DNA TGTGCCAGCAGTTTATCGGTAGGGGGCTCTGGGGCCAACGTCCTGACTTTC.

This clone was counted a single time. The chain joins TRBV14 to TRBJ1-4, with TRBD1 identical over 8 bases. The CDR3 has 15 residues. With V trimmed by 2 bases and J by 8 bases, 7 bases remained unmatched. In germline, CDR1 is SGHDN, CDR2 FVKESK. In DNA, the CDR3 is TGTGCCAGCAGCCAAACTCGGACAGGGCGGGAAAAACTGTTTTTT. Its translation: CASSQTRTGREKLFF.

The gene calls are TRBV6-4 and TRBJ2-7; 9 bases are a match to TRBD2. CDR3 length equals 15 residues. Trimming at V came to 10 bases and at J to 4 bases, leaving 14 bases not matched to a gene. Germline V CDR1 and CDR2: MRHNA, SNTAGT. The CDR3 region is CATIPSGGREYEQYF. CDR3 coding DNA: TGTGCCACCATCCCCTCGGGCGGGAGGGAATACGAGCAGTACTTC.

The rearrangement uses TRBV19 and TRBJ2-7; D unresolved. The CDR3 is made up of 16 amino acids. Germline V gene lookup returns CDR1 LNHDA and CDR2 SQIVND (reference sequence). Trimming removed 3 bases at V and 0 bases at J, with 15 bases between. The DNA of the CDR3 is TGTGCCAGTAGTATGGTGGTAGGCCGAGGCTCCTACGAGCAGTACTTC. It translates to CASSMVVGRGSYEQYF. The full variable domain, its missing parts supplied by reference TRBV19 and TRBJ2-7, is DGGITQSPKYLFRKEGQNVTLSCEQNLNHDAMYWYRQDPGQGLRLIYYSQIVNDFQKGDIAEGYSVSREKKESFPLTVTSAQKNPTAFYLCASSMVVGRGSYEQYFGPGTRLTVT.

The chain employs TRBV9 and TRBJ2-1; 9 nucleotides line up with TRBD2. Unmatched junction bases numbered 4, after V lost 0 bases and J lost 0 bases. The CDR3 has 17 residues. Germline CDR1 is SGDLS and CDR2 is YYNGEE. This chain's CDR3 is CASSVVAGVSSYNEQFF. The CDR3 nucleotides read TGTGCCAGCAGCGTAGTAGCGGGGGTGAGCTCCTACAATGAGCAGTTCTTC. The complete variable domain, with remaining parts taken from reference TRBV9 and TRBJ2-1, reads DSGVTQTPKHLITATGQRVTLRCSPRSGDLSVYWYQQSLDQGLQFLIQYYNGEERAKGNILERFSAQQFPDLHSELNLSSLELGDSALYFCASSVVAGVSSYNEQFFGPGTRLTVL.

The gene calls are TRBV18 and TRBJ2-2, with a weak D call TRBD1 (6 bases). The CDR3 extends over 16 amino acids. The germline V gene encodes CDR1 KGHSH and CDR2 LQKENI. V lost 1 base and J 7 bases, leaving 16 bases between the germline ends. The CDR3 sequence is CASSPLSRGYLGELFF. DNA for the CDR3: TGTGCCAGCTCACCACTTTCCAGGGGTTATCTCGGGGAGCTGTTTTTT.

The rearrangement uses TRBV14 and TRBJ2-1, with 10 nucleotides matching TRBD2. V trimming: 3 bases; J trimming: 6 bases; junction bases outside the gene matches: 11. Germline lookup yields CDR1 SGHDN and CDR2 FVKESK. The CDR3 has 17 amino acids. CDR3 amino acids: CASSHPNSGRPSNEQFF. The CDR3 DNA sequence: TGTGCCAGCAGCCACCCCAATAGCGGGAGGCCAAGCAATGAGCAGTTCTTC.

The V gene is TRBV28, the J gene TRBJ2-7; tentatively, D is TRBD2 (6 bases). Germline lookup yields CDR1 MDHEN and CDR2 SYDVKM. The CDR3 is 13 amino acids. V was trimmed by 6 bases and J by 1 base, leaving 10 bases between them. CDR3 DNA sequence: TGTGCCAGCAGGACCGGAGGGTCCTACGAGCAGTACTTC. This translates into CASRTGGSYEQYF. The full variable domain, its missing parts supplied by reference TRBV28 and TRBJ2-7, is DVKVTQSSRYLVKRTGEKVFLECVQDMDHENMFWYRQDPGLGLRLIYFSYDVKMKEKGDIPEGYSVSREKKERFSLILESASTNQTSMYLCASRTGGSYEQYFGPGTRLTVT.

The gene calls are TRBV24-1 and TRBJ2-5; 8 nucleotides align to TRBD2. CDR1 and CDR2 (germline): KGHDR, SFDVKD. This CDR3 is 17 amino acids long. V trimming: 2 bases; J trimming: 7 bases; junction bases outside the gene matches: 14. CDR3 region: CATSDSPGKREKGTQYF. The DNA for the CDR3 is TGTGCCACCAGTGATTCGCCCGGGAAGCGGGAGAAGGGGACCCAGTACTTC.

The CDR3 sequence: CASNLREQYF. In DNA form, the CDR3 reads TGTGCCAGCAATCTCCGCGAGCAGTACTTC. The rearrangement joins TRBV6-5 to TRBJ2-7, with D unclear. The germline V and J ends were trimmed by 7 bases and 6 bases, with 7 bases remaining between them. This CDR3 has 10 amino acids. Germline CDR1 MNHEY, CDR2 SVGAGI.

The rearrangement joins TRBV19 to TRBJ1-5, with D possibly matching TRBD1 (6 bases). The CDR3 extends over 14 amino acids. CDR1 and CDR2 (germline): LNHDA, SQIVND (reference sequence). The V end lost 6 bases, the J end lost 4 bases, and 13 bases lay between the germline ends. The CDR3 bases are TGTGCCAGTAGCGCAGGGGCCTTAAATCAGCCCCAGCATTTT. Its protein product is CASSAGALNQPQHF.

The chain couples TRBV30 to TRBJ1-3; D is unresolved. CDR3 length equals 13 residues. The V gene lost 4 bases and the J gene lost 2 bases, with 9 bases spanning the gap. From germline, CDR1 is GTSNPN and CDR2 SVGIG (reference sequence). The CDR3 coding sequence is TGTGCCTGGAACCGGGGTACTGGAAACACCATATATTTT. Translating it yields CAWNRGTGNTIYF.

The chain couples TRBV27 to TRBJ2-1; D is possibly TRBD2 (6 bases). Germline-derived CDR1 and CDR2 are MNHEY and SMNVEV (reference sequence). V was clipped by 3 bases and J by 3 bases, with 6 bases between them. The CDR3 consists of 13 residues. DNA of the CDR3: TGTGCCAGCAGTTTGGGAGGCTACAATGAGCAGTTCTTC. This codes for CASSLGGYNEQFF.

This chain joins TRBV11-2 and TRBJ2-7; D may be TRBD2 (6 bases). Per the germline V gene, CDR1 is SGHAT and CDR2 is FQNNGV. CDR3 length equals 16 residues. V was clipped by 5 bases and J by 5 bases, with 22 bases between them. This CDR3 reads CASSPPRRVKVNEQYF. The CDR3 nucleotides are TGTGCCAGCAGCCCCCCCCGGAGGGTAAAAGTGAACGAGCAGTACTTC.

The rearrangement uses TRBV30 and TRBJ1-2; D unresolved. Germline values: CDR1 GTSNPN, CDR2 SVGIG (reference sequence). Between the trimmed V and J ends, which lost 0 bases and 7 bases, there was a span of 12 bases. This CDR3 spans 13 amino acids. For the CDR3, the DNA is TGTGCCTGGAGTGTACTGGGTTCGGGTGGCTACACCTTC. It codes for CAWSVLGSGGYTF.

The chain carries TRBV6-6 and TRBJ2-2; TRBD2 matches 12 bases. J lost 4 bases, V lost 5 bases, and 14 bases had no gene match. The CDR3 consists of 19 residues. Per the germline V gene, CDR1 is MNHNY and CDR2 is SVGAGI (reference sequence). CDR3: CASSPGTSGPGGITGELFF. CDR3 coding DNA: TGTGCCAGCAGTCCCGGGACTAGCGGGCCGGGGGGGATCACCGGGGAGCTGTTTTTT.

In regard to this clone: The junction departs from the called germline gene at one end, perhaps through a read error. The chain's CDR3 is CSSRRSGELFF. CDR3 nucleotide sequence: TGTTCCAGCAGACGGTCAGGGGAGCTGTTTTTT. The J gene is TRBJ2-2, the V gene TRBV6-5; D remains unclear. Per germline, CDR1 MNHEY and CDR2 SVGAGI. This CDR3 has 11 residues.

Only a few counts were recorded for this clone. The genes are TRBV29-1 and TRBJ2-3, with D unclear. The ends were cut back, 3 bases at V and 4 bases at J, with 17 bases in the middle. The CDR3 extends over 15 amino acids. Germline assignment: CDR1 SQVTM and CDR2 ANQGSEA. Here the CDR3 reads CSVDGGPSGPDTQYF. CDR3 nucleotides: TGCAGCGTTGATGGCGGCCCCTCCGGCCCAGATACGCAGTATTTT.

The chain recombines TRBV15 with TRBJ1-2; D might be TRBD1 (5 bases). Trimming stripped 0 bases from V and 3 bases from J, with 20 bases between. The germline V gene encodes CDR1 LNHNV and CDR2 YYDKDF (reference sequence). The CDR3 has 18 amino acids. The CDR3 sequence is CATSREPLAGRGDYGYTF. The CDR3 DNA follows: TGTGCCACCAGCAGAGAACCCTTAGCAGGGCGTGGGGACTATGGCTACACCTTC.

This clone appeared a few times. The chain couples TRBV30 to TRBJ1-1, with D possibly matching TRBD1 (5 bases). Germline CDR1 and CDR2: GTSNPN and SVGIG (reference sequence). The CDR3 extends over 16 amino acids. V lost 4 bases to trimming and J lost 5 bases, with 23 bases between them. In nucleotides, the CDR3 is TGTGCCTGGATGGTGGAGGGCCGGGCCGAGGGGACTGAAGCTTTCTTT. This encodes CAWMVEGRAEGTEAFF.

The chain recombines TRBV7-2 with TRBJ2-7; D perhaps matches TRBD2 (6 bases). The V end lost 1 base, the J end lost 6 bases, and 16 bases lay between the germline ends. The CDR3 spans 15 residues. Per germline, CDR1 SGHTA and CDR2 FQGNSA. The DNA of the CDR3 is TGTGCCAGCAGCTTAGTATTAGCGGAGCGAGCCGAGCAGTACTTC. The encoded protein is CASSLVLAERAEQYF. The whole variable domain, remainder taken from reference TRBV7-2 and TRBJ2-7, is GAGVSQSPSNKVTEKGKDVELRCDPISGHTALYWYRQSLGQGLEFLIYFQGNSAPDKSGLPSDRFSAERTGGSVSTLTIQRTQQEDSAVYLCASSLVLAERAEQYFGPGTRLTVT.

The chain recombines TRBV29-1 with TRBJ1-2, with D perhaps TRBD1 (5 bases). This CDR3 is 12 amino acids long. V lost 3 bases, J lost 6 bases, and 11 bases lay in between. Germline assignment: CDR1 SQVTM and CDR2 ANQGSEA. CDR3 sequence: CSVEQGGHGYTF. CDR3 nucleotides: TGCAGCGTTGAGCAGGGCGGCCATGGCTACACCTTC.